Listed below are T cell receptor beta chains from one sample, sequenced in a study of blood T cell repertoires in COVID-19. Libraries were prepared by immunoSEQ multiplex PCR; TCRdb keeps only in-frame clonotypes and omits some of them. The sample includes about 64,000 clones, 65% to 90% of them seen just once. Source material: peripheral blood. These receptors were taken from a man aged 40-49 years with acute or convalescent COVID-19. The CDR3 runs from the conserved cysteine through the conserved F or W. Fields, in order: CDR3 length, V gene, J gene, CDR3 protein.

len: 15; v_gene: TRBV11-3; j_gene: TRBJ1-1; CDR3aa: CASSLGETGNTEAFF
len: 20; v_gene: TRBV11-3; j_gene: TRBJ2-1; CDR3aa: CASSLGLKSGGPPSANEQFF
len: 14; v_gene: TRBV4-1; j_gene: TRBJ1-1; CDR3aa: CASSQVPGGGEAFF
len: 14; v_gene: TRBV7-2; j_gene: TRBJ1-1; CDR3aa: CASSLSRDTTEAFF
len: 15; v_gene: TRBV9; j_gene: TRBJ2-1; CDR3aa: CASSVTESSYNEQFF
len: 14; v_gene: TRBV3-1/TRBV3-2; j_gene: TRBJ2-2; CDR3aa: CASSRGGARGELFF
len: 12; v_gene: TRBV15; j_gene: TRBJ1-2; CDR3aa: CATSRDLYGYTF
len: 15; v_gene: TRBV2; j_gene: TRBJ2-7; CDR3aa: CASSPRAAADYEQYF
len: 14; v_gene: TRBV29-1; j_gene: TRBJ1-4; CDR3aa: CSVEAGTGGKKLFF
len: 16; v_gene: TRBV5-4; j_gene: TRBJ2-6; CDR3aa: CASSPDRASGANVLTF
len: 15; v_gene: TRBV5-4; j_gene: TRBJ2-3; CDR3aa: CASSHSGLYTDTQYF
len: 14; v_gene: TRBV2; j_gene: TRBJ1-5; CDR3aa: CASSGQGSSQPQHF
len: 14; v_gene: TRBV2; j_gene: TRBJ1-1; CDR3aa: CASSEVSSYTEAFF
len: 16; v_gene: TRBV7-2; j_gene: TRBJ1-1; CDR3aa: CASSDGTGTGLGEAFF
len: 18; v_gene: TRBV6-4; j_gene: TRBJ2-5; CDR3aa: CASTITTSGEAEQETQYF
len: 10; v_gene: TRBV6-5; j_gene: TRBJ2-7; CDR3aa: CASSLYEQYF
len: 13; v_gene: TRBV6-6; j_gene: TRBJ1-2; CDR3aa: CATETGSNYGYTF
len: 12; v_gene: TRBV14; j_gene: TRBJ2-7; CDR3aa: CASSHQIYEQYF
len: 17; v_gene: TRBV5-1; j_gene: TRBJ2-2; CDR3aa: CASSLEPSGTNTGELFF
len: 15; v_gene: TRBV7-2; j_gene: TRBJ2-3; CDR3aa: CASSRRTGGGDTQYF